The 30 T cell receptor beta chains below come from one sample, sequenced in a study of cytomegalovirus exposure and HLA in healthy donors. Profiled with immunoSEQ multiplex PCR; TCRdb holds only in-frame clones, not every one. The table has 250,000 to 300,000 clones, about 90% seen once. Sequenced material: PBMCs. The receptors were sampled from a young woman in good health and CMV-seronegative.

The DNA of the CDR3 is TGTGCCAGCAGTCTCGGACACCCTTCTGCCTACGAGCAGTACTTC. It specifies CASSLGHPSAYEQYF. The J gene is TRBJ2-7, the V gene TRBV27, with a possible D match to TRBD1 (5 bases). From germline, CDR1 is MNHEY and CDR2 SMNVEV (reference sequence). This CDR3 region has 15 residues. V lost 5 bases, J lost 2 bases, and 16 bases lay in between.

The chain is built from TRBV27 and TRBJ2-2; TRBD1 matches 8 bases. The CDR3 sequence is 13 residues long. Germline trimming cut 10 bases from V and 6 bases from J; bases unmatched to any gene: 7. Germline loops: CDR1 MNHEY, CDR2 SMNVEV (reference sequence). The CDR3 is CATLTGAAGELFF. The CDR3 nucleotides are TGTGCCACCTTGACAGGGGCGGCCGGGGAGCTGTTTTTT.

The chain recombines TRBV6-8 with TRBJ1-1; D perhaps matches TRBD1 (5 bases). The CDR3 contains 15 residues. Trimming pared 1 base from V and 1 base from J, leaving 10 bases between. Germline V gene lookup returns CDR1 MNHGY and CDR2 SAAAGT. For the CDR3, the DNA is TGTGCCAGCAGTTACTTGTCAGGGCCGAACACTGAAGCTTTCTTT. This encodes CASSYLSGPNTEAFF.

The chain combines TRBV11-3 with TRBJ2-1; D perhaps matches TRBD2 (6 bases). CDR1 is SGHNT and CDR2 is YENEEA in the germline V gene. This CDR3 contains 14 residues. Between the trimmed V and J ends, which lost 5 bases and 10 bases, there was a span of 18 bases. The CDR3, as DNA: TGTGCCAGCAGCAGCCGGCGAGGGCGGGGCGAGCAGTTCTTC. Translation: CASSSRRGRGEQFF.

The chain couples TRBV6-5 to TRBJ1-5; D unclear. The CDR3 totals 15 residues. The germline gives CDR1 MNHEY, CDR2 SVGAGI. Trimming shortened V by 5 bases and J by 7 bases, and 18 bases separated the two germline ends. For the CDR3, the DNA is TGTGCCAGCAGTCAGGAGGGAGACCCCTCCCAGCCCCAGCATTTT. As protein: CASSQEGDPSQPQHF.

The chain is built from TRBV6-5 and TRBJ2-7, with D perhaps matching TRBD2 (6 bases). Germline V gives CDR1 MNHEY, CDR2 SVGAGI. V was pared by 7 bases and J by 2 bases, with 15 bases between. The CDR3 consists of 14 residues. The DNA of the CDR3 is TGTGCCAGCACCCCGGGGGACGGAGCCTACGAGCAGTACTTC. Protein product: CASTPGDGAYEQYF.

The J gene is TRBJ2-5, the V gene TRBV4-1; 8 bases align to TRBD2. The junction had 6 bases not matched to a gene; V was cut back by 0 bases and J by 3 bases. In germline, CDR1 is MGHRA, CDR2 YSYEKL. The CDR3 spans 16 residues. CDR3 region: CASSQDLAGGKETQYF. In DNA form, the CDR3 reads TGCGCCAGCAGCCAAGATTTGGCGGGGGGAAAAGAGACCCAGTACTTC.

J is TRBJ2-7 and V is TRBV27; D is unresolved. The CDR3 length is 11 residues. Per the germline V gene, CDR1 is MNHEY and CDR2 is SMNVEV (reference sequence). V was cut by 4 bases and J by 3 bases, with 4 bases left in between. CDR3 nucleotide sequence: TGTGCCAGCAGTTCGCGCTACGAGCAGTACTTC. Protein: CASSSRYEQYF.

The chain links TRBV27 to TRBJ1-5; 9 bases are shared with TRBD1. Unmatched junction bases numbered 4, after V lost 6 bases and J lost 1 base. Germline CDR1 is MNHEY and CDR2 is SMNVEV (reference sequence). The CDR3 spans 15 residues. The CDR3 coding sequence is TGTGCCAGCAGGGTACAGGGGGCGAGCAATCAGCCCCAGCATTTT. It is translated as CASRVQGASNQPQHF.

The chain carries TRBV4-3 and TRBJ2-2; TRBD2 aligns across 9 bases. The germline CDR1 and CDR2 sequences are LGHNA and YSLEER. The CDR3 is 18 amino acids. J lost 2 bases, V lost 4 bases, and 11 bases had no gene match. The CDR3 DNA reads TGCGCCAGCAGCCCCCCAACTCGACTAGCGGAAAACACCGGGGAGCTGTTTTTT. This sequence encodes CASSPPTRLAENTGELFF.

This chain's CDR3 is CARSLAGGHEQYF. Here the CDR3 DNA reads TGTGCCAGAAGCTTGGCGGGGGGGCACGAGCAGTACTTC. The rearrangement links TRBV5-3 to TRBJ2-7, with 8 nucleotides matching TRBD2. TRBV5-3 is classed as an ORF, of uncertain function. The trim removed 0 bases at V and 5 bases at J, leaving 1 base unmatched. CDR3 length: 13 residues.

The V call is TRBV29-1, the J call TRBJ2-1; no clear D. This CDR3 has 16 amino acids. In germline, CDR1 is SQVTM, CDR2 ANQGSEA. V lost 6 bases and J lost 2, with 20 bases in between. The CDR3 bases are TGCAGCGTCTCCCTTTCAGGCGATATTACCTACAATGAGCAGTTCTTC. It translates to CSVSLSGDITYNEQFF.

CDR3: CASSLNAAGLNTGELFF. CDR3 DNA sequence: TGTGCCAGCAGCTTAAACGCGGCAGGGCTGAACACCGGGGAGCTGTTTTTT. V gene TRBV7-3 combines with J gene TRBJ2-2; D perhaps matches TRBD1 (5 bases). Between the trimmed V and J ends, which lost 1 base and 1 base, there was a span of 13 bases. The CDR3 is 17 residues long. CDR1 and CDR2 (germline): SGHTA, FQGTGA.

In this sample, this clone turned up once. The chain uses TRBV4-1 and TRBJ1-6; a possible D gene is TRBD1 (5 bases). CDR3 length: 16 amino acids. In germline, CDR1 is MGHRA, CDR2 YSYEKL. Trimming took 0 bases from V and 10 from J, leaving 16 bases between them. CDR3 bases: TGCGCCAGCAGCCAAGATACGAGCCAGGGTCACTCACCCCTCCACTTT. It encodes CASSQDTSQGHSPLHF.

Concerning this clone: Other DNA sequences in this specimen translate into the identical CDR3. The V gene is TRBV18, the J gene TRBJ1-5, with TRBD1 matching 7 bases. Germline V gene lookup returns CDR1 KGHSH and CDR2 LQKENI. CDR3 length: 13 amino acids. V shed 3 bases and J 5 bases; nucleotides not matched to a gene: 1. The CDR3 here is CASSPTGDQPQHF. The CDR3 DNA reads as TGTGCCAGCTCACCCACAGGGGATCAGCCCCAGCATTTT.

V is TRBV28 and J is TRBJ2-7, with 9 bases fitting TRBD1. The germline gives CDR1 MDHEN, CDR2 SYDVKM. The CDR3 loop spans 14 amino acids. V lost 5 bases to trimming and J lost 3 bases; unmatched junction nucleotides: 5. The CDR3 nucleotides read TGTGCCAGCAGTCAAGGGACAGGGTTCTACGAGCAGTACTTC. Translated: CASSQGTGFYEQYF.

CDR3 in amino acids: CASSYLRDRENEKLFF. Written as DNA, the CDR3 is TGTGCCAGCAGTTACTTGCGGGACAGGGAAAATGAAAAACTGTTTTTT. This chain uses TRBV6-5 with TRBJ1-4, with 9 nucleotides matching TRBD1. Germline V gene lookup returns CDR1 MNHEY and CDR2 SVGAGI. The V and J ends lost 1 base and 5 bases, in that order; junction bases with no gene match: 5. This CDR3 spans 16 amino acids.

This clone was picked up a small number of times. The V and J genes are TRBV7-9 and TRBJ1-6; the D is unclear. V lost 1 base, J lost 6 bases, and 7 bases lay in between. There are 14 residues in the CDR3. Germline CDR1 is SEHNR and CDR2 is FQNEAQ (reference sequence). The CDR3 coding sequence is TGTGCCAGCAGCTTAGGACTTATTAATTCACCCCTCCACTTT. It yields the protein CASSLGLINSPLHF.

This clone appeared once. The chain has TRBV30 and TRBJ1-2; D unresolved. The CDR3 consists of 16 residues. CDR1 GTSNPN and CDR2 SVGIG come from the germline V gene (reference sequence). V shed 3 bases and J shed 4 bases, with 21 bases lying between them. CDR3 loop: CAWSPNADFLVYGYTF. In DNA form, the CDR3 reads TGTGCCTGGAGCCCTAACGCAGACTTCTTGGTCTATGGCTACACCTTC.

The rearrangement uses TRBV12-5 and TRBJ2-6, with 8 positions matching TRBD1. The germline gives CDR1 LGHNT, CDR2 FRNRAP. The V gene end was trimmed by 7 bases and the J gene end by 0 bases; junction bases not matched to a gene: 11. This CDR3 contains 18 residues. The CDR3 nucleotides read TGTGCTAGTGCCGTTTTTGGGGACAGGTACTCTGGGGCCAACGTCCTGACTTTC. Protein product: CASAVFGDRYSGANVLTF.

V usage is TRBV6-6 and J usage is TRBJ1-1; perhaps TRBD1 as D (6 bases). The germline V and J ends were trimmed by 6 bases and 4 bases, with 15 bases remaining between them. Germline CDR1 and CDR2: MNHNY and SVGAGI (reference sequence). The CDR3 contains 14 residues. CDR3 in DNA: TGTGCCAGCAGACCTACCCGGGGGGCCACTGAAGCTTTCTTT. Translation gives CASRPTRGATEAFF.

CDR3 residues: CASGEGQGAGGYTF. As DNA, the CDR3 is TGTGCTAGTGGTGAGGGACAGGGGGCGGGTGGCTACACCTTC. The gene calls are TRBV12-5 and TRBJ1-2; 12 bases are shared with TRBD1. This CDR3 has 14 residues. Germline V lookup: CDR1 LGHNT, CDR2 FRNRAP. V lost 5 bases and J lost 7; bases outside the gene matches: 5. Combining the CDR3 with reference TRBV12-5 and TRBJ1-2 gives the whole variable domain DARVTQTPRHKVTEMGQEVTMRCQPILGHNTVFWYRQTMMQGLELLAYFRNRAPLDDSGMPKDRFSAEMPDATLATLKIQPSEPRDSAVYFCASGEGQGAGGYTFGSGTRLTVV.

The sample holds a few counts of this clone. The chain has TRBV7-9 and TRBJ1-3; possible D gene TRBD1, 6 bases. Trimming pared 5 bases from V and 2 bases from J, leaving 13 bases between. CDR1 is SEHNR and CDR2 is FQNEAQ in the germline V gene (reference sequence). This CDR3 is 15 amino acids long. The CDR3 here is CASSRTGSPGNTIYF. The CDR3 DNA sequence: TGTGCCAGCAGCCGCACAGGGAGTCCTGGAAACACCATATATTTT.

This chain uses TRBV9 with TRBJ1-1, with D perhaps matching TRBD1 (5 bases). V lost 6 bases and J lost 2, with 11 bases in between. The CDR3 has 13 residues. Germline CDR1 is SGDLS and CDR2 is YYNGEE. CDR3 DNA: TGTGCCAGCAATACAGGACGAAACACTGAAGCTTTCTTT. It yields the protein CASNTGRNTEAFF.

This clone was counted a single time. CDR3 loop: CASSHRLAGDANEQFF. DNA for the CDR3: TGTGCCAGCAGCCACAGACTAGCGGGGGACGCTAATGAGCAGTTCTTC. The chain joins TRBV9 to TRBJ2-1; 12 nucleotides agree with TRBD2. With V trimmed by 4 bases and J by 7 bases, 9 bases remained unmatched. Germline CDR1 SGDLS, CDR2 YYNGEE. The CDR3 is made up of 16 amino acids.

The chain links TRBV7-9 to TRBJ1-2, with D possibly being TRBD1 (6 bases). Germline CDR1 and CDR2: SEHNR and FQNEAQ (reference sequence). V was trimmed by 4 bases and J by 3 bases, leaving 18 bases between them. There are 16 residues in the CDR3. This CDR3 is CASSSTIGAGDYGYTF. CDR3 DNA sequence: TGTGCCAGCAGCTCCACTATCGGGGCAGGGGACTATGGCTACACCTTC.

This chain links TRBV14 with TRBJ1-6; a possible D gene is TRBD1 (6 bases). The CDR3 totals 15 residues. V dropped 0 bases and J dropped 7 bases, with 10 bases sitting between them. Germline values: CDR1 SGHDN, CDR2 FVKESK. CDR3 loop: CASSQDLTGNSPLHF. The CDR3, as DNA: TGTGCCAGCAGCCAAGACCTCACAGGGAATTCACCCCTCCACTTT.

V is TRBV27 and J is TRBJ2-1, with 7 nucleotides matching TRBD2. The CDR3 sequence is 14 residues long. Germline values: CDR1 MNHEY, CDR2 SMNVEV (reference sequence). J was trimmed by 3 bases and V by 6 bases; bases with no gene match: 5. Here the CDR3 reads CASRTSAYYNEQFF. CDR3 nucleotides: TGTGCCAGCAGAACTAGCGCCTACTACAATGAGCAGTTCTTC.

Only one count was recorded for this clone. V is TRBV19 and J is TRBJ2-2; tentatively, D is TRBD1 (5 bases). V lost 7 bases, J lost 1 base, and 13 bases lay in between. The germline V gene encodes CDR1 LNHDA and CDR2 SQIVND (reference sequence). The CDR3 has 15 residues. The CDR3 reads CASNHPQGNTGELFF. CDR3 DNA sequence: TGTGCCAGTAATCACCCTCAGGGGAACACCGGGGAGCTGTTTTTT. The full variable domain, completed using reference TRBV19 and TRBJ2-2, is DGGITQSPKYLFRKEGQNVTLSCEQNLNHDAMYWYRQDPGQGLRLIYYSQIVNDFQKGDIAEGYSVSREKKESFPLTVTSAQKNPTAFYLCASNHPQGNTGELFFGEGSRLTVL.

The gene calls are TRBV10-3 and TRBJ1-5, with 10 bases aligning to TRBD1. CDR3 length: 16 residues. J was trimmed by 2 bases and V by 4 bases; bases with no gene match: 5. Germline-derived CDR1 and CDR2 are ENHRY and SYGVKD. The CDR3 loop is CAISGSGTGGNQPQHF. The CDR3 bases are TGTGCCATCAGTGGGTCAGGGACAGGGGGCAATCAGCCCCAGCATTTT.